The 17 T cell receptor beta chains below all came from one sample that was sequenced in a study of human versus mouse CDR3 diversity and MHC coevolution. The method was immunoSEQ multiplex PCR; TCRdb's version includes in-frame clones alone and lacks a portion of them. The sample has more than 55,000 clones; over 90% are singletons. Sequencing was done on a sample of naive CD4+ T cells from blood. The subset was: CD45RO-negative CD62L-positive naive CD4 T cells. The source is a person between 55 and 70 years old in good health.

The V gene is TRBV10-1, the J gene TRBJ2-3; D is undetermined. Germline V gives CDR1 WNHNN, CDR2 SYGVQD (reference sequence). Trimming left V 4 bases short and J 0 bases short, with 8 bases between. The CDR3 runs to 14 residues. CDR3 amino acids: CASSGETSTDTQYF. DNA for the CDR3: TGCGCCAGCAGTGGAGAGACAAGCACAGATACGCAGTATTTT.

The genes are TRBV6-1 and TRBJ2-1; D possibly corresponds to TRBD2 (5 bases). Trimming removed 6 bases from V and 0 bases from J, with 12 bases in between. The CDR3 totals 15 residues. Germline assignment: CDR1 MNHNS and CDR2 SASEGT. CDR3 bases: TGTGCCAGCAGGCGGGCAGACGGCTCCTACAATGAGCAGTTCTTC. It translates to CASRRADGSYNEQFF.

This chain joins TRBV6-4 and TRBJ2-3; D possibly corresponds to TRBD2 (6 bases). Trimming removed 5 bases from V and 0 bases from J, with 12 bases in between. The CDR3 is 15 amino acids. Germline V CDR1 and CDR2: MRHNA, SNTAGT. DNA of the CDR3: TGTGCCAGCAGTCCCACCGGGACTAGCACAGATACGCAGTATTTT. It translates to CASSPTGTSTDTQYF.

V gene TRBV5-1 combines with J gene TRBJ2-5, with 10 nucleotides matching TRBD1. Germline V gene sequence: CDR1 SGHRS, CDR2 YFSETQ. With 4 bases clipped from V and 5 bases from J, the junction kept 5 bases outside the gene matches. CDR3 length: 14 amino acids. CDR3 bases: TGCGCCAGCAGCCCGGGACAGGGGCGCGAGACCCAGTACTTC. Translation gives CASSPGQGRETQYF.

This clone was recorded only once. The chain has TRBV15 and TRBJ2-7; 8 nucleotides agree with TRBD1. J was trimmed by 6 bases and V by 0 bases; bases with no gene match: 7. Germline assignment: CDR1 LNHNV and CDR2 YYDKDF (reference sequence). The CDR3 loop spans 15 amino acids. The CDR3 here is CATSRDMDRVSEQYF. CDR3 DNA sequence: TGTGCCACCAGCAGAGATATGGACAGGGTGAGCGAGCAGTACTTC.

This sequence joins TRBV11-3 and TRBJ1-1, with no clear D. Germline V CDR1 and CDR2: SGHNT, YENEEA. The ends were cut back, 5 bases at V and 2 bases at J, with 6 bases in the middle. The CDR3 is made up of 12 amino acids. The CDR3 sequence is CASSLFNTEAFF. In DNA, the CDR3 is TGTGCCAGCAGCCTATTTAACACTGAAGCTTTCTTT.

This rearrangement joins TRBV19 to TRBJ1-5; 7 nucleotides match TRBD1. The V gene end was trimmed by 10 bases and the J gene end by 1 base; junction bases not matched to a gene: 10. Per the germline V gene, CDR1 is LNHDA and CDR2 is SQIVND (reference sequence). This CDR3 region has 15 residues. The CDR3 coding sequence is TGTGCCATTTCCGAGGGGGCCGGAAGCAATCAGCCCCAGCATTTT. Protein: CAISEGAGSNQPQHF.

The chain uses TRBV4-1 and TRBJ1-2; D remains ambiguous. Germline V lookup: CDR1 MGHRA, CDR2 YSYEKL. The V and J ends lost 1 base and 7 bases respectively, with 7 bases between them. The CDR3 spans 12 residues. The CDR3 DNA is TGCGCCAGCAGCCAAGTACCGAGTGGCTACACCTTC. Translated: CASSQVPSGYTF.

This chain links TRBV11-2 with TRBJ2-2, with a possible D match to TRBD2 (7 bases). The CDR3 runs 16 residues. V lost 1 base to trimming and J lost 5 bases, with 14 bases between them. Germline CDR1 reads SGHAT; CDR2 reads FQNNGV. The CDR3 DNA is TGTGCCAGCAGCTTAGTTCGGGGGGCAAGGACCGGGGAGCTGTTTTTT. As protein: CASSLVRGARTGELFF.

The V gene is TRBV6-5, the J gene TRBJ1-3, with 7 bases identical to TRBD1. After removal of 5 bases from V and 0 bases from J, the junction contained 4 bases not matched to a gene. The CDR3 covers 15 residues. Germline V lookup: CDR1 MNHEY, CDR2 SVGAGI. The DNA for the CDR3 is TGTGCCAGCAGTAAGGGACAGCTCTCTGGAAACACCATATATTTT. It yields the protein CASSKGQLSGNTIYF.

The chain links TRBV7-9 to TRBJ2-5, with 7 bases aligning to TRBD1. The CDR3 contains 15 residues. V shed 8 bases and J 4 bases; nucleotides not matched to a gene: 13. CDR1 SEHNR and CDR2 FQNEAQ come from the germline V gene (reference sequence). The CDR3 nucleotides read TGTGCCAGCGGGATATCGACAGGGACGGGAGAGACCCAGTACTTC. It yields the protein CASGISTGTGETQYF.

The genes are TRBV5-4 and TRBJ2-5, with D uncertain. The germline CDR1 and CDR2 sequences are SGHNT and YYREEE (reference sequence). This CDR3 region has 14 residues. Deletions cut 2 bases from V and 1 base from J, with 9 bases between. The CDR3 sequence is CASSFSGSQETQYF. As DNA, the CDR3 is TGTGCCAGCAGCTTTTCGGGTAGCCAAGAGACCCAGTACTTC. Full variable domain (remainder filled in from reference TRBV5-4 and TRBJ2-5): ETGVTQSPTHLIKTRGQQVTLRCSSQSGHNTVSWYQQALGQGPQFIFQYYREEENGRGNFPPRFSGLQFPNYSSELNVNALELDDSALYLCASSFSGSQETQYFGPGTRLLVL.

This rearrangement joins TRBV7-9 to TRBJ2-5, with D maybe TRBD1 (6 bases). V was cut by 8 bases and J by 5 bases, with 21 bases left in between. The CDR3 consists of 15 residues. CDR1 and CDR2 from the germline V gene are SEHNR and FQNEAQ (reference sequence). The CDR3 sequence is CASSLGQGIGETQYF. The CDR3 DNA sequence: TGTGCCAGCTCCCTGGGGCAGGGGATAGGGGAGACCCAGTACTTC. Full variable domain (missing parts from reference TRBV7-9 and TRBJ2-5): DTGVSQNPRHKITKRGQNVTFRCDPISEHNRLYWYRQTLGQGPEFLTYFQNEAQLEKSRLLSDRFSAERPKGSFSTLEIQRTEQGDSAMYLCASSLGQGIGETQYFGPGTRLLVL.

The chain employs TRBV2 and TRBJ2-1; 7 positions agree with TRBD2. V dropped 7 bases and J dropped 8; count of bases not matched to a gene: 14. Germline loops: CDR1 SNHLY, CDR2 FYNNEI. CDR3 size: 15 residues. The CDR3 region has the DNA TGTGCCAGCAATATAGGACTAGAAACTTTTTATGAGCAGTTCTTC. This translates into CASNIGLETFYEQFF.

The chain links TRBV5-4 to TRBJ2-3; tentative D call: TRBD2 (6 bases). Between the trimmed V and J ends, which lost 2 bases and 3 bases, there was a span of 13 bases. The CDR3 is 15 residues long. Looked up from germline, CDR1 is SGHNT and CDR2 is YYREEE (reference sequence). CDR3 residues: CASSFQLAGTDTQYF. The DNA for the CDR3 is TGTGCCAGCAGCTTTCAACTAGCAGGGACAGATACGCAGTATTTT.

V and J are TRBV5-4 and TRBJ2-1, with 7 positions matching TRBD1. The V gene's germline CDR1 is SGHNT and CDR2 YYREEE (reference sequence). The CDR3 extends over 16 amino acids. V trimming: 6 bases; J trimming: 2 bases; junction bases outside the gene matches: 11. As DNA, the CDR3 is TGTGCCAGCAACCCAGGGGGACCGGAGACCTACAATGAGCAGTTCTTC. Amino acids: CASNPGGPETYNEQFF.

V is TRBV11-2 and J is TRBJ2-4, with D possibly TRBD2 on 5 matching bases. The CDR3 runs to 16 residues. V lost 5 bases and J 8 bases, leaving 22 bases between the germline ends. Looked up from germline, CDR1 is SGHAT and CDR2 is FQNNGV. The CDR3: CASSQWLGLKADIQYF. The CDR3 region has the DNA TGTGCCAGCAGCCAATGGCTAGGACTTAAGGCGGACATTCAGTACTTC. Full variable domain (missing parts from reference TRBV11-2 and TRBJ2-4): EAGVAQSPRYKIIEKRQSVAFWCNPISGHATLYWYQQILGQGPKLLIQFQNNGVVDDSQLPKDRFSAERLKGVDSTLKIQPAKLEDSAVYLCASSQWLGLKADIQYFGAGTRLSVL.